Listed below are T cell receptor beta chains from one sample, sequenced in a study of cytomegalovirus exposure and HLA in healthy donors. Generated by immunoSEQ multiplex PCR, the TCRdb table keeps only in-frame clones and is missing some. There are 150,000 to 180,000 clones in the sample; 70% to 80% occur only once, and about 8.3% lies in the top ten. Material for sequencing was PBMCs. These receptors were taken from a man aged 25 to 45 in good health and CMV-seropositive. CDR3s include the opening cysteine and the closing phenylalanine or tryptophan. D genes are given only for firm matches. Only part of the rows carry a size: once, few, many, or a class if the clone is expanded.

v_gene	d_gene	j_gene	abundance	CDR3aa	CDR3nt
TRBV7-2	-	TRBJ1-6	-	CASSYYSPLHF	TGTGCCAGCAGCTACTATTCACCCCTCCACTTT
TRBV9	TRBD2	TRBJ2-1	-	CASSAPGGPHNEQFF	TGTGCCAGCAGCGCCCCGGGAGGGCCCCACAATGAGCAGTTCTTC
TRBV30	TRBD1	TRBJ2-1	-	CAWSDTGAGNEQFF	TGTGCCTGGAGTGATACAGGGGCCGGCAATGAGCAGTTCTTC
TRBV5-1	-	TRBJ2-7	-	CASSQQVSSYEQYF	TGCGCCAGCAGCCAACAGGTTTCCTCCTACGAGCAGTACTTC
TRBV19	-	TRBJ1-1	-	CASSATGTTEAFF	TGTGCCAGTAGTGCAACAGGGACCACTGAAGCTTTCTTT
TRBV19	-	TRBJ2-5	-	CASSKGVRETQYF	TGTGCCAGTAGTAAGGGGGTGCGGGAGACCCAGTACTTC
TRBV2	-	TRBJ1-6	-	CAGVLQQGYSPLHF	TGTGCCGGCGTGTTACAGCAGGGTTATTCACCCCTCCACTTT
TRBV7-3	TRBD2	TRBJ2-2	-	CASSSASGGSTGELFF	TGTGCCAGCAGCTCCGCTAGCGGGGGGAGCACCGGGGAGCTGTTTTTT
TRBV27	-	TRBJ1-1	-	CASRRRPGDTEAFF	TGTGCCAGCAGGCGGAGACCAGGGGACACTGAAGCTTTCTTT
TRBV11-2	-	TRBJ1-2	-	CASSLAGGLFF	TGTGCCAGCAGCTTAGCGGGGGGGCTCTTTTTC
TRBV4-1	TRBD2	TRBJ2-7	-	CASSQRGDYEQYF	TGCGCCAGCAGCCAACGGGGGGACTACGAGCAGTACTTC
TRBV21-1	-	TRBJ1-5	once	CASQGGRNQPQHF	TGTGCCAGCCAGGGGGGACGCAATCAGCCCCAGCATTTT
TRBV9	-	TRBJ2-1	-	CASSVGVGGLSYNEQFF	TGTGCCAGCAGCGTAGGGGTCGGCGGGCTCTCCTACAATGAGCAGTTCTTC
TRBV7-2	-	TRBJ2-7	-	CASSSYYEQYF	TGTGCCAGCAGCTCTTACTACGAGCAGTACTTC
TRBV7-8	TRBD1	TRBJ1-2	-	CASSLARDRGNYGYTF	TGTGCCAGCAGCTTAGCTCGGGACAGGGGGAACTATGGCTACACCTTC
TRBV5-1	TRBD1	TRBJ2-3	few	CASSPRGQPTDTQYF	TGCGCCAGCAGCCCCAGGGGACAGCCTACAGATACGCAGTATTTT
TRBV2	-	TRBJ2-7	-	CARGVNMYEQYF	TGTGCCCGCGGAGTGAATATGTACGAGCAGTACTTC
TRBV10-1	TRBD1	TRBJ1-4	-	CASSERDRPQKLFF	TGCGCCAGCAGTGAGAGGGACAGACCCCAAAAACTGTTTTTT
TRBV5-6	TRBD2	TRBJ2-1	-	CASVPRGGLYNEQFF	TGTGCCAGCGTCCCACGGGGGGGTTTATACAATGAGCAGTTCTTC
TRBV4-3	-	TRBJ1-5	-	CASSQESSNQPQHF	TGCGCCAGCAGCCAAGAGAGTAGCAATCAGCCCCAGCATTTT
TRBV27	TRBD2	TRBJ2-7	few	CASSLSSGGPSSYEQYF	TGTGCCAGCAGTTTATCTAGCGGGGGGCCCAGCTCCTACGAGCAGTACTTC
TRBV6-5	-	TRBJ1-4	few	CASRPLGGPNEKLFF	TGTGCCAGCAGACCCCTGGGGGGGCCAAATGAAAAACTGTTTTTT
TRBV27	-	TRBJ2-7	-	CASSFSPYYGQYF	TGTGCCAGCAGTTTTTCCCCTTACTACGGGCAGTACTTC
TRBV10-3	TRBD2	TRBJ2-1	-	CAISLGLAGGGEQFF	TGTGCCATCAGCTTGGGACTAGCGGGAGGGGGTGAGCAGTTCTTC
TRBV25-1	-	TRBJ2-1	-	CASSEYPDSTYNEQFF	TGTGCCAGCAGTGAATACCCGGACAGCACATACAATGAGCAGTTCTTC
TRBV5-1	-	TRBJ1-4	-	CASSLLDSEKLFF	TGCGCCAGCAGCCTACTGGACAGCGAAAAACTGTTTTTT
TRBV7-2	TRBD2	TRBJ2-5	few	CASSLGLAGGETQYF	TGTGCCAGCAGCTTAGGGCTAGCGGGGGGAGAGACCCAGTACTTC
TRBV21-1	-	TRBJ1-5	once	CASSKAPTGNQNQPQHF	TGTGCCAGCAGCAAAGCCCCGACAGGGAATCAAAATCAGCCCCAGCATTTT
TRBV6-6	-	TRBJ1-2	-	CASSYATGSFGYTF	TGTGCCAGCAGTTACGCGACAGGCTCCTTTGGCTACACCTTC
TRBV5-8	-	TRBJ1-5	-	CASSPGTPQGQPQHF	TGTGCCAGCAGCCCGGGGACACCTCAGGGGCAGCCCCAGCATTTT
TRBV19	-	TRBJ1-5	-	CASSRGGLNQPQHF	TGTGCCAGTAGTAGGGGGGGTCTGAATCAGCCCCAGCATTTT
TRBV6-6	-	TRBJ1-2	-	CASSYSYDGGYTF	TGTGCCAGCAGTTACTCGTACGACGGGGGCTACACCTTC
TRBV7-2	-	TRBJ1-5	-	CASSREARQPQHF	TGTGCCAGCAGCCGGGAAGCCCGTCAGCCCCAGCATTTT
TRBV29-1	-	TRBJ1-5	-	CSAISGANGQPQHF	TGCAGCGCGATCTCAGGGGCAAATGGTCAGCCCCAGCATTTT
TRBV30	-	TRBJ1-2	-	CACPSFGRGESYTF	TGTGCCTGTCCCTCCTTCGGCCGCGGGGAGAGCTACACCTTC
TRBV27	-	TRBJ1-5	-	CASSSLAGRDNQPQHF	TGTGCCAGCAGTTCCCTCGCGGGTCGGGACAATCAGCCCCAGCATTTT
TRBV7-2	TRBD2	TRBJ2-3	-	CASSSGLAIDTQYF	TGTGCCAGCAGCTCCGGACTAGCGATAGATACGCAGTATTTT
TRBV7-2	-	TRBJ1-3	once	CASSPQSGNTIYF	TGTGCCAGCAGTCCCCAATCAGGAAACACCATATATTTT
TRBV6-1	TRBD1	TRBJ1-3	-	CASGDPRQGVNTIYF	TGTGCCAGCGGCGACCCCCGACAGGGCGTAAACACCATATATTTT
TRBV6-6	TRBD2	TRBJ2-1	-	CASSYAGGLRNEQFF	TGTGCCAGCAGTTACGCGGGAGGTTTGCGGAATGAGCAGTTCTTC
TRBV19	TRBD2	TRBJ2-5	-	CASSSGSGRIQETQYF	TGTGCCAGTAGTTCCGGTAGCGGGAGGATCCAAGAGACCCAGTACTTC
TRBV7-9	TRBD2	TRBJ2-5	-	CASISRLAGVETQYF	TGTGCCAGCATCTCTAGACTAGCGGGGGTTGAGACCCAGTACTTC
TRBV27	-	TRBJ2-1	-	CASSFAAGQQFF	TGTGCCAGCAGTTTCGCAGCAGGGCAGCAGTTCTTC
TRBV6-1	-	TRBJ2-1	-	CASSEGALREDEQFF	TGTGCCAGCAGTGAAGGTGCTCTCCGGGAAGATGAGCAGTTCTTC
TRBV30	TRBD1	TRBJ2-2	-	CAWSVRDRDTGELFF	TGTGCCTGGAGTGTACGGGACAGGGACACCGGGGAGCTGTTTTTT
TRBV15	TRBD1	TRBJ1-1	-	CATRPTGVLTEAFF	TGTGCCACCAGGCCCACAGGGGTACTCACTGAAGCTTTCTTT
TRBV4-1	TRBD2	TRBJ2-1	-	CASSQDETSGAHNEQFF	TGCGCCAGCAGCCAAGATGAGACTAGCGGGGCTCACAATGAGCAGTTCTTC
TRBV27	TRBD1	TRBJ1-6	-	CASRPGQGFYNSPLHF	TGTGCCAGCAGACCAGGACAGGGTTTCTATAATTCACCCCTCCACTTT
TRBV18	-	TRBJ2-2	-	CASSPARSNTGELFF	TGTGCCAGCTCACCCGCGCGGTCGAACACCGGGGAGCTGTTTTTT
TRBV7-3	-	TRBJ2-5	-	CASSFGERETQYF	TGTGCCAGCAGCTTCGGGGAACGGGAGACCCAGTACTTC
TRBV5-1	TRBD2	TRBJ2-3	-	CASSLGTSGRAMGADTQYF	TGCGCCAGCAGCTTGGGGACTAGCGGGAGGGCCATGGGAGCAGATACGCAGTATTTT
TRBV10-2	TRBD1	TRBJ1-1	-	CASSEPRTGGRGTEAFF	TGCGCCAGCAGTGAGCCTCGGACAGGGGGTAGAGGCACTGAAGCTTTCTTT
TRBV7-2	-	TRBJ2-3	-	CASSSGGGARDTQYF	TGTGCCAGCAGCTCCGGAGGGGGGGCTCGGGATACGCAGTATTTT
TRBV7-2	-	TRBJ2-4	few	CASSLTSSAYF	TGTGCCAGCAGCTTGACTAGTTCGGCGTACTTC
TRBV7-9	-	TRBJ2-1	-	CASSLVRGAAEQFF	TGTGCCAGCAGCTTAGTGCGGGGTGCGGCTGAGCAGTTCTTC